Presented here are 2 T cell receptor beta chains from one specimen sequenced in a study of T cells in Graves' hyperthyroidism and ophthalmopathy. Amplification of TCR beta CDR3 regions was performed using RNA transcripts as template. The HTBI set primed first-round TCR CDR3 RT-PCR. TCRdb re-called the multiplex PCR reads with MiXCR, one entry per CDR3 protein. Here the sample spans over 700,000 distinct CDR3 sequences, approximately 19% being singletons. Sample: blood. These receptors all come from a woman aged 45-60 years with Graves' hyperthyroidism that later progressed to Graves' ophthalmopathy.

In this sample, this clonotype turned up a few times. This sequence joins TRBV29-1 and TRBJ1-1, with 10 bases matching TRBD1. The CDR3 length is 18 residues. V dropped 8 bases and J dropped 5; count of bases not matched to a gene: 23. The germline V gene has CDR1 SQVTM and CDR2 ANQGSEA. The CDR3 region is CSHPPGWTGGLRDTEAFF. DNA for the CDR3: TGCAGCCACCCGCCAGGGTGGACAGGGGGGTTAAGAGATACTGAAGCTTTCTTT.

This clonotype was detected many times. This chain links TRBV30 with TRBJ1-2; D is possibly TRBD1 (5 bases). Germline values: CDR1 GTSNPN, CDR2 SVGIG (reference sequence). This CDR3 has 12 amino acids. V was cut by 0 bases and J by 8 bases, with 10 bases left in between. CDR3 loop: CAWSVGTGGYTF. The DNA for the CDR3 is TGTGCCTGGAGTGTAGGGACCGGGGGCTACACCTTC.